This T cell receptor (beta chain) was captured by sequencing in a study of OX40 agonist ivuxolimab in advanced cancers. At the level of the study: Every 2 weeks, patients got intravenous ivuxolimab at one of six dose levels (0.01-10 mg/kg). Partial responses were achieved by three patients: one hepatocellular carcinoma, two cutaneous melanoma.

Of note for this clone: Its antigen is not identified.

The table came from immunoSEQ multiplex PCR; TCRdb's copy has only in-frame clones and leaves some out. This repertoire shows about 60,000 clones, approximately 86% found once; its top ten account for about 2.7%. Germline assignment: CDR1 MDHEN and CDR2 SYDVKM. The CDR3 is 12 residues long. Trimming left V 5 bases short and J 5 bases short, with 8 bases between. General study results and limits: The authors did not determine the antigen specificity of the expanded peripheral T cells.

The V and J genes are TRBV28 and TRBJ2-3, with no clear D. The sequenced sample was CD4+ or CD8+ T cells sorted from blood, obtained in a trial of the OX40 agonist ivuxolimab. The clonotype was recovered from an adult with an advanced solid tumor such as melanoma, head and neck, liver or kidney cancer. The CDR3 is CASSIGRDTQYF. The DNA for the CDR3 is TGTGCCAGCAGTATAGGTAGAGATACGCAGTATTTT.